This T cell receptor beta chain was sequenced in a study of blood T cell repertoires in COVID-19. Study in general: Sample material is recorded as cDNA or gDNA derived from T cells, B-cell-depleted T cells, or PBMCs.

Original processing methods: Estimation of nucleated cell counts relied on the amplification of reference gene primers. Here immunoSEQ multiplex PCR was the method, and the copy in TCRdb shows in-frame clones only, minus some. D and trimming were read from the DNA, whereas the V and J calls and clone size are those reported in that table. The data contain around 300,000 clones, around 86% of them singletons. Germline V gives CDR1 KGHSH, CDR2 LQKENI. The CDR3 spans 13 residues. Trimming left V 6 bases short and J 0 bases short, with 8 bases between. Sample: peripheral blood. The chain recombines TRBV18 with TRBJ1-1, with D maybe TRBD1 (5 bases). The receptor's source is a man in his fifties or sixties with acute or convalescent COVID-19. CDR3 protein: CASSQGLNTEAFF. As DNA, the CDR3 is TGTGCCAGCTCTCAGGGCCTGAACACTGAAGCTTTCTTT. Looking up the rest from reference TRBV18 and TRBJ1-1 gives the full variable domain: NAGVMQNPRHLVRRRGQEARLRCSPMKGHSHVYWYRQLPEEGLKFMVYLQKENIIDESGMPKERFSAEFPKEGPSILRIQQVVRGDSAAYFCASSQGLNTEAFFGQGTRLTVV.